This T cell receptor (beta chain) was observed in a study of T cell responses to AZD1222 COVID-19 vaccine. Study-wide results and limits: No repertoire was sampled before or during the peak T cell response, only after it. Spike-specific TCR breadth and depth went up after people got two AZD1222 doses.

Clones were read by immunoSEQ multiplex PCR, and TCRdb kept only the in-frame ones, dropping some. The sample comprises around 140,000 clones, 75% to 90% of which are singletons, and around 1.6% rests with the top ten. As to this clone: Its matching antigen is unknown.

This specimen was peripheral blood, taken on day 0 of AZD1222 vaccination. The clonotype comes from an adult in good health.

In nucleotides, the CDR3 is TGTGCCAGCAGTTACCGGCTACGACAAGAGACCCAGTACTTC. This codes for CASSYRLRQETQYF. V usage is TRBV6-5 and J usage is TRBJ2-5; D ambiguous. V lost 2 bases and J lost 2, with 9 bases in between. The CDR3 totals 14 residues. CDR1 is MNHEY and CDR2 is SVGAGI in the germline V gene.